The present entry profiles one T cell receptor (beta chain) with its context. Its target is unknown. Only in-frame clones appear in the TCRdb table, and some are missing; sequencing was by immunoSEQ multiplex PCR. The table lists 2 million to 2.5 million clones, 85% to 95% of them singletons. The data stem from a study of shared clonotypes between healthy human individuals. Study-wide context: Samples came from two female and three male donors aged 18 to 49. Findings of the study overall: It was the non-shared clonotypes that had lower generation probabilities than clonotypes shared by all four donors.

The V gene lost 5 bases and the J gene lost 3 bases, with 11 bases spanning the gap. From germline, CDR1 is MRHNA and CDR2 SNTAGT. CDR3 length: 14 amino acids. The sequenced sample consisted of naive CD4+ T cells from PBMCs. Specified subset: CD45RA+ positively selected. The TCR originated in a man aged 18 to 35 in good health. Some clones in this sample may be carry-over from other donors' samples. This chain links TRBV6-4 with TRBJ1-5, with unresolved D. CDR3 sequence reads: CASSREGNNQPQHF. Here the CDR3 DNA reads TGTGCCAGCAGTCGTGAAGGGAACAATCAGCCCCAGCATTTT.